These 26 T cell receptor beta chains came from one sample sequenced in a study of beta chain features in type 1 diabetes. Reverse transcription of all isolated RNA meant that expressed TCRB transcripts were sequenced. The data were produced by immunoSEQ multiplex PCR, yet TCRdb's version contains in-frame clones alone and is incomplete. The repertoire has about 900,000 clones, about a sixth of them found once; the top ten carry 0.02% to 0.03%. Sequences were obtained from naive CD4+ T cells from blood. These receptors came from a woman between 18 and 29 years old in good health.

This clone is a singleton in its sample. The chain joins TRBV5-1 to TRBJ2-7, with TRBD2 as a possible D gene (7 bases). Germline-derived CDR1 and CDR2 are SGHRS and YFSETQ. V was trimmed by 4 bases and J by 4 bases, leaving 15 bases between them. This CDR3 spans 14 amino acids. CDR3 loop: CASSIGGAGYEQYF. In nucleotides, the CDR3 is TGCGCCAGCAGCATTGGGGGGGCCGGGTACGAGCAGTACTTC.

The gene calls are TRBV7-3 and TRBJ2-1; 12 positions match TRBD2. With V trimmed by 4 bases and J by 6 bases, 7 bases remained unmatched. CDR1 SGHTA and CDR2 FQGTGA come from the germline V gene. The CDR3 totals 16 residues. CDR3 loop: CASSSTTSGSVNEQFF. As DNA, the CDR3 is TGTGCCAGCAGCTCAACGACTAGCGGGAGTGTCAATGAGCAGTTCTTC.

J is TRBJ2-3 and V is TRBV5-1, with 7 positions matching TRBD2. There are 15 residues in the CDR3. V lost 0 bases and J lost 6; bases outside the gene matches: 7. Germline V gene sequence: CDR1 SGHRS, CDR2 YFSETQ. CDR3 sequence (DNA): TGCGCCAGCAGCTTGGGAGCGGGGAAGTCGGATACGCAGTATTTT. Protein: CASSLGAGKSDTQYF.

This clone was observed a handful of times. V gene TRBV28 combines with J gene TRBJ2-1; D gene unclear. The CDR3 is 12 amino acids. Germline V gives CDR1 MDHEN, CDR2 SYDVKM. The V and J ends lost 5 bases and 9 bases respectively, with 11 bases between them. In DNA, the CDR3 is TGTGCCAGCAGTACATCGGCTCGTGAGCAGTTCTTC. Its translation: CASSTSAREQFF.

This clone has more than one count but fewer than ten. This same CDR3 is encoded by further DNA sequences in the sample. This CDR3 reads CASSFGSSYNEQFF. DNA of the CDR3: TGTGCCAGCAGCTTTGGGAGCTCCTACAATGAGCAGTTCTTC. The rearrangement links TRBV7-2 to TRBJ2-1; TRBD2 is a possible D gene (5 bases). The germline gives CDR1 SGHTA, CDR2 FQGNSA. The CDR3 has 14 residues. With 3 bases removed from V and 0 bases from J, the gap between germline ends came to 6 bases.

This sequence joins TRBV4-1 and TRBJ2-4, with D uncertain. Between the trimmed V and J ends, which lost 5 bases and 0 bases, there was a span of 26 bases. The CDR3 has 20 residues. Per the germline V gene, CDR1 is MGHRA and CDR2 is YSYEKL. In nucleotides, the CDR3 is TGCGCCAGCAGCACCCCGGTCACGAACAGAGACCTTCTAGCCAAAAACATTCAGTACTTC. Protein product: CASSTPVTNRDLLAKNIQYF.

This clone was detected only a few times. Here the CDR3 DNA reads TGTGCCAGCTCACCTCCGACAGGGCTGGGGACTGAAGCTTTCTTT. Translated: CASSPPTGLGTEAFF. The chain has TRBV18 and TRBJ1-1; TRBD1 matches 7 bases. In germline, CDR1 is KGHSH, CDR2 LQKENI. This CDR3 spans 15 amino acids. The V gene end was trimmed by 3 bases and the J gene end by 5 bases; junction bases not matched to a gene: 9.

This clone was seen only a few times. The rearrangement joins TRBV7-2 to TRBJ2-2; 8 bases fit TRBD2. CDR1 SGHTA and CDR2 FQGNSA come from the germline V gene. The length of the CDR3 is 15 residues. V gave up 2 bases and J gave up 4 bases; unmatched junction bases: 3. CDR3 coding DNA: TGTGCCAGCAGCTTATCCAGCGGGAGCACCGGGGAGCTGTTTTTT. Translating gives CASSLSSGSTGELFF.

J is TRBJ1-1 and V is TRBV7-9; D is undetermined. Per germline, CDR1 SEHNR and CDR2 FQNEAQ (reference sequence). V was pared by 2 bases and J by 11 bases, with 9 bases between. This CDR3 has 11 residues. CDR3 DNA sequence: TGTGCCAGCAGCTTAAGGGAGGAGGCTTTCTTT. Amino acids: CASSLREEAFF.

This clone has more than one count but fewer than ten. This sequence joins TRBV10-3 and TRBJ2-7; TRBD1 might be the D (6 bases). Germline V gene lookup returns CDR1 ENHRY and CDR2 SYGVKD. Trimming removed 10 bases from V and 2 bases from J, with 15 bases in between. There are 13 residues in the CDR3. The CDR3 DNA reads TGTGCCAGTGCAAGGGGGAATACCTACGAGCAGTACTTC. Its protein product is CASARGNTYEQYF.

This chain connects TRBV5-6 to TRBJ1-2; 7 bases fit TRBD1. Germline assignment: CDR1 SGHDT and CDR2 YYEEEE. The CDR3 sequence is 14 residues long. V shed 5 bases, J shed 0 bases, and the junction held 4 bases outside the gene matches. CDR3 loop: CASRRTGANYGYTF. For the CDR3, the DNA is TGTGCCAGCAGGCGGACAGGTGCTAACTATGGCTACACCTTC.

The chain employs TRBV5-6 and TRBJ2-3; the D gene is possibly TRBD2 (5 bases). This CDR3 is 15 amino acids long. CDR1 and CDR2 from the germline V gene are SGHDT and YYEEEE. V dropped 3 bases and J dropped 6 bases, with 17 bases sitting between them. The CDR3 reads CASSSDTRAGDTQYF. The CDR3 DNA is TGTGCCAGCAGCTCCGATACTAGGGCTGGGGATACGCAGTATTTT.

There are a few counts of this clone. The genes are TRBV19 and TRBJ1-1, with D tentatively TRBD1 (6 bases). V lost 5 bases to trimming and J lost 1 base, with 11 bases between them. This CDR3 spans 14 amino acids. Germline CDR1 LNHDA, CDR2 SQIVND (reference sequence). The CDR3 DNA is TGTGCCAGTAGTGTGGGACACCCGAACACTGAAGCTTTCTTT. It specifies CASSVGHPNTEAFF. Supplemented by reference TRBV19 and TRBJ1-1, the full variable domain reads DGGITQSPKYLFRKEGQNVTLSCEQNLNHDAMYWYRQDPGQGLRLIYYSQIVNDFQKGDIAEGYSVSREKKESFPLTVTSAQKNPTAFYLCASSVGHPNTEAFFGQGTRLTVV.

V gene TRBV4-3 combines with J gene TRBJ2-1, with 15 bases identical to TRBD2. This CDR3 region has 18 residues. CDR1 and CDR2 (germline): LGHNA, YSLEER. Germline trimming cut 3 bases from V and 8 bases from J; bases unmatched to any gene: 11. CDR3 amino acids: CASSQRGLAGGPVYEQFF. DNA for the CDR3: TGCGCCAGCAGCCAGCGCGGACTAGCGGGAGGGCCAGTATATGAGCAGTTCTTC.

This clone has more than one count but fewer than ten. The chain's CDR3 is CASTIGQGASYEQYF. The CDR3 DNA reads TGTGCCAGCACCATTGGACAGGGAGCATCCTACGAGCAGTACTTC. The rearrangement uses TRBV2 and TRBJ2-7; 8 positions agree with TRBD1. After removal of 7 bases from V and 1 base from J, the junction contained 9 bases not matched to a gene. The length of the CDR3 is 15 residues. Germline CDR1 and CDR2: SNHLY and FYNNEI.

This clone was observed a few times. The chain has TRBV18 and TRBJ1-1, with D hard to call. The germline V and J ends were trimmed by 3 bases and 1 base, with 15 bases remaining between them. CDR1 and CDR2 (germline): KGHSH, LQKENI. The CDR3 covers 16 residues. The chain's CDR3 is CASSPRVPGSNTEAFF. CDR3 sequence (DNA): TGTGCCAGCTCACCCCGCGTTCCCGGATCGAACACTGAAGCTTTCTTT.

This clone was detected only a few times. This sequence joins TRBV6-5 and TRBJ2-1; D not resolved. Trimming removed 2 bases at V and 5 bases at J, with 16 bases between. CDR1 MNHEY and CDR2 SVGAGI come from the germline V gene. The CDR3 is 16 amino acids. In nucleotides, the CDR3 is TGTGCCAGCAGTTACCGTCGGCAGGAGCTTAACAATGAGCAGTTCTTC. It codes for CASSYRRQELNNEQFF.

A few counts support this clone. The CDR3 here is CSVDGQMNTEAFF. The CDR3 DNA reads TGCAGCGTAGACGGACAGATGAACACTGAAGCTTTCTTT. The chain is built from TRBV29-1 and TRBJ1-1; D is possibly TRBD1 (6 bases). Germline V gene lookup returns CDR1 SQVTM and CDR2 ANQGSEA. The CDR3 runs 13 residues. The V gene lost 6 bases and the J gene lost 0 bases, with 11 bases spanning the gap.

The chain recombines TRBV11-2 with TRBJ2-1, with 10 bases lining up with TRBD1. The CDR3 is 18 residues long. J lost 9 bases, V lost 2 bases, and 16 bases had no gene match. Germline CDR1 and CDR2: SGHAT and FQNNGV. As DNA, the CDR3 is TGTGCCAGCAGCTTAATGGGATTCCGGGACAGGGGAAGGGGTGAGCAGTTCTTC. Translation: CASSLMGFRDRGRGEQFF.

This clone was picked up a small number of times. This rearrangement joins TRBV7-2 to TRBJ2-7; TRBD2 aligns across 11 bases. After removal of 5 bases from V and 2 bases from J, the junction contained 11 bases not matched to a gene. From germline, CDR1 is SGHTA and CDR2 FQGNSA. CDR3 length equals 17 residues. The CDR3 reads CASSRTSGSRYAYEQYF. The CDR3 DNA sequence: TGTGCCAGCAGCCGGACTAGCGGGTCGCGATACGCCTACGAGCAGTACTTC.

This clone occurred a few times. V usage is TRBV29-1 and J usage is TRBJ2-2; 10 nucleotides line up with TRBD2. The V gene's germline CDR1 is SQVTM and CDR2 ANQGSEA. Unmatched junction bases numbered 5, after V lost 6 bases and J lost 4 bases. The length of the CDR3 is 14 residues. In DNA form, the CDR3 reads TGCAGCGTAACTAGCGGGGAGTCCACCGGGGAGCTGTTTTTT. This translates into CSVTSGESTGELFF.

This clone has more than one count but fewer than ten. This rearrangement joins TRBV9 to TRBJ2-2; the D gene is possibly TRBD1 (6 bases). The CDR3 runs to 14 residues. Trimming took 3 bases from V and 7 from J, leaving 13 bases between them. CDR1 and CDR2 (germline): SGDLS, YYNGEE. As DNA, the CDR3 is TGTGCCAGCAGCGAATCAGGGACAAGCGGGGAGCTGTTTTTT. Protein product: CASSESGTSGELFF.

To note about this clone: An end of the junction does not agree with germline; a read error may underlie this. The chain has TRBV5-1 and TRBJ2-7; D may be TRBD1 (5 bases). The CDR3 is made up of 12 amino acids. Germline V gene sequence: CDR1 SGHRS, CDR2 YFSETQ. CDR3 DNA: TGCGCCAGCAGCCAGGGATCCTACGAGCATTACTTC. Amino acid sequence: CASSQGSYEHYF.

This clone has only a few counts. V and J are TRBV11-2 and TRBJ2-1; unclear D gene. V lost 2 bases to trimming and J lost 1 base, with 0 bases between them. The CDR3 has 12 amino acids. Looked up from germline, CDR1 is SGHAT and CDR2 is FQNNGV. DNA for the CDR3: TGTGCCAGCAGCTTATCCTACAATGAGCAGTTCTTC. Its translation: CASSLSYNEQFF. The variable domain in full, with the rest retrieved from reference TRBV11-2 and TRBJ2-1, is EAGVAQSPRYKIIEKRQSVAFWCNPISGHATLYWYQQILGQGPKLLIQFQNNGVVDDSQLPKDRFSAERLKGVDSTLKIQPAKLEDSAVYLCASSLSYNEQFFGPGTRLTVL.

This chain links TRBV18 with TRBJ2-3; no definite D call. V gave up 2 bases and J gave up 5 bases, with 8 bases separating them. Germline-derived CDR1 and CDR2 are KGHSH and LQKENI. This CDR3 spans 13 amino acids. CDR3: CASSPGEKDTQYF. CDR3 coding DNA: TGTGCCAGCTCACCAGGCGAGAAAGATACGCAGTATTTT.

This clone came up a few times. The chain combines TRBV4-2 with TRBJ2-3; TRBD2 agrees at 8 bases. This CDR3 region has 18 residues. Germline trimming cut 0 bases from V and 1 base from J; bases unmatched to any gene: 9. Looked up from germline, CDR1 is LGHNA and CDR2 is YNFKEQ. For the CDR3, the DNA is TGTGCCAGCAGCCAAGAAAGAGGTGCGGGAGGCGGCACAGATACGCAGTATTTT. Amino acid sequence: CASSQERGAGGGTDTQYF.